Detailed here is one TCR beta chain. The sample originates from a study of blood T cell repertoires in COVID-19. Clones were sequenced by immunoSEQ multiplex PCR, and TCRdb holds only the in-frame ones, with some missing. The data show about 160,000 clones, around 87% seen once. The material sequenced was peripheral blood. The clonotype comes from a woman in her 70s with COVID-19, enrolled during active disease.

CDR3 sequence reads: CASSLLKGLVGTDTQYF. CDR3 DNA sequence: TGTGCCAGCAGCTTACTTAAAGGCCTAGTGGGCACAGATACGCAGTATTTT. The genes are TRBV7-9 and TRBJ2-3; D not resolved. This CDR3 comprises 17 residues. Per germline, CDR1 SEHNR and CDR2 FQNEAQ (reference sequence). Deletions cut 2 bases from V and 1 base from J, with 16 bases between.